This T cell receptor (beta chain) was captured in a study of siplizumab effects on memory and regulatory T cells. Using immunoSEQ multiplex PCR, the repertoire was profiled, and TCRdb retains in-frame clones only, with some absent. The profile covers roughly 68,000 clones, with approximately 87% appearing a single time and around 3.8% taken by the ten largest. Study-level points and caveats: Siplizumab conditions gave an average of almost 70% Treg-derived mappable alloreactive CD4+ clones, versus about 30% for controls.

For this clone: Its antigen is as yet unknown.

Trimming took 8 bases from V and 1 from J, leaving 6 bases between them. The V gene's germline CDR1 is SEHNR and CDR2 FQNEAQ (reference sequence). This CDR3 comprises 12 residues. Material for sequencing was memory CD4+ T cells sorted from blood. This chain connects TRBV7-9 to TRBJ1-5; D is uncertain. This sequence originates from a human donor in good health. DNA for the CDR3: TGTGCCAGCGCGGCGAGCAATCAGCCCCAGCATTTT. It codes for CASAASNQPQHF.